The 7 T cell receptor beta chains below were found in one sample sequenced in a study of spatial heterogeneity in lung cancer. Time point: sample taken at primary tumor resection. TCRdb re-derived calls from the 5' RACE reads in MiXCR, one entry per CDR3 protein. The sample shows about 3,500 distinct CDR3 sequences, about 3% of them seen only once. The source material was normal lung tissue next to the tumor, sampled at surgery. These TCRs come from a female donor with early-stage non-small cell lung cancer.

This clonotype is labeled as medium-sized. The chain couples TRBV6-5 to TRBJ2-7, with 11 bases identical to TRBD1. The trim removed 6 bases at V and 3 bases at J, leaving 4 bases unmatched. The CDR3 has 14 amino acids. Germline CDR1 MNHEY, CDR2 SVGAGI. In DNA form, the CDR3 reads TGTGCCAGCAGAAAGGGACAGGGGGTCTACGAGCAGTACTTC. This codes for CASRKGQGVYEQYF.

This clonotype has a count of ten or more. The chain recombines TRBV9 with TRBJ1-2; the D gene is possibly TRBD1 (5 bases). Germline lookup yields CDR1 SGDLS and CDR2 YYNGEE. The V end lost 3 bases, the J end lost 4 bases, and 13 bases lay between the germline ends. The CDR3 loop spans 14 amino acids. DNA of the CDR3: TGTGCCAGCAGCGCACCCGGGACGCCCTATGGCTACACCTTC. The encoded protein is CASSAPGTPYGYTF.

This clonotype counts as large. The DNA for the CDR3 is TGCGCCAGCAGCCAAGATTTTGGGGATGAGCAGTTCTTC. Encoded protein: CASSQDFGDEQFF. The V call is TRBV4-3, the J call TRBJ2-1, with D uncertain. The CDR3 loop spans 13 amino acids. The germline gives CDR1 LGHNA, CDR2 YSLEER. V lost 0 bases, J lost 8 bases, and 8 bases lay in between.

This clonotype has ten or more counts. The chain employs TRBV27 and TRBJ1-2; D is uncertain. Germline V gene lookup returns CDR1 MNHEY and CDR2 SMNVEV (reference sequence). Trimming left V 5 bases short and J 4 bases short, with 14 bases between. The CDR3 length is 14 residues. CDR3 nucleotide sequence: TGTGCCAGCAGTCCCCCAGCAGGCGGCTATGGCTACACCTTC. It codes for CASSPPAGGYGYTF.

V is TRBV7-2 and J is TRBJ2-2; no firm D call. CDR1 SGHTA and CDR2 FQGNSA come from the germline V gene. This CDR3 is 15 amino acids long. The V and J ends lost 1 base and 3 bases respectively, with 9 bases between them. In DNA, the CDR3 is TGTGCCAGCAGCTTAGGGGGTCCCCACACCGGGGAGCTGTTTTTT. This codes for CASSLGGPHTGELFF.

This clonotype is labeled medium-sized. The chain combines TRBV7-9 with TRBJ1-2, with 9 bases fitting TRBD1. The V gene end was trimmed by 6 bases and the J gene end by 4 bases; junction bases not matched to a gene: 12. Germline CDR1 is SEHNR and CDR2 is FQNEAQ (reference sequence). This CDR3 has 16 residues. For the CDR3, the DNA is TGTGCCAGCAGGCCCACCGGGGACAGGGTTCGCTATGGCTACACCTTC. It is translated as CASRPTGDRVRYGYTF.

The CDR3, as DNA: TGTGCCTGGAGTGTGTCGACTAGGGGGGAGACCCAGTACTTC. This gives the protein CAWSVSTRGETQYF. This chain connects TRBV30 to TRBJ2-5; D assignment may be TRBD1 or TRBD2 (6 bases each). The CDR3 contains 14 residues. V dropped 0 bases and J dropped 5 bases, with 13 bases sitting between them. Looked up from germline, CDR1 is GTSNPN and CDR2 is SVGIG (reference sequence).